This T cell receptor (beta chain) was profiled in a study of CD8 T cells in Susac syndrome. Study background: Intravenous immunoglobulin alone or corticosteroids were being given to patients with Susac syndrome at blood draw, unless they were therapy-naive. Broader study findings: Susac-specific public clones were found in total CD8+ and CD8+ TEMRA repertoires, numbering fewer than 20 and five, respectively.

Random hexamers were used to reverse transcribe the RNA input (about 0.45 to 1 ug). A multiplex approach, immunoSEQ multiplex PCR, amplified TCR beta CDR3 across 54 Vbeta and 13 Jbeta. TCRdb ran MiXCR on the immunoSEQ multiplex PCR reads and lists one entry per CDR3 protein. Here the sample spans around 170,000 distinct CDR3 sequences, just under 95% being singletons. Remarks on this clonotype: Its cognate antigen is unknown.

V shed 6 bases, J shed 8 bases, and the junction held 9 bases outside the gene matches. There are 15 residues in the CDR3. The germline V gene encodes CDR1 MRHNA and CDR2 SNTAGT. The chain carries TRBV6-4 and TRBJ2-1; 11 nucleotides line up with TRBD2. Sequencing input: CD8+ T cells from PBMCs. The clonotype was recovered from a human donor with Susac syndrome. CDR3 in DNA: TGTGCCAGCAGCGAAGGTAGCGGGAGGGGGGATGAGCAGTTCTTC. It translates to CASSEGSGRGDEQFF.